The sequence of this TCR beta chain was determined in a study of early T cells in non-severe SARS-CoV-2 infection. The library protocol tagged individual cDNA molecules with unique molecular identifiers. In TCRdb, the 5' RACE reads were re-called with MiXCR into one record per CDR3 protein. The sample gives tens of thousands of distinct CDR3 sequences, 5.5% to 7% of which show up once; 3.4% is in the top ten. The CDR3 covers 15 residues. V was cut by 6 bases and J by 1 base, with 15 bases left in between. There are a few counts of this clonotype. This TCR was sampled from an adult who was a healthcare worker with PCR-confirmed SARS-CoV-2 infection or an uninfected control (not recorded which). V usage is TRBV12-3 or TRBV12-4 and J usage is TRBJ2-5; D unclear. Material: whole blood, obtained at baseline. CDR3 sequence (DNA): TGTGCCAGCAGCCTTACCTCTTCCTCCCAAGAGACCCAGTACTTC. Translated, it gives CASSLTSSSQETQYF.